The rows below give T cell receptor beta chains drawn from one sample of a study of cytomegalovirus exposure and HLA in healthy donors. Clones were sequenced by immunoSEQ multiplex PCR, and TCRdb holds only the in-frame ones, with some missing. The sample has around 100,000 clones, less than 80% seen once. The sample taken for sequencing was PBMCs. The receptors originated from a man aged 35-49 years in good health and CMV-seronegative. The CDR3 runs from the conserved cysteine through the conserved F or W. Each record gives: CDR3 DNA, CDR3 protein, J gene, clone size, V gene, D gene. The D gene is left open where the match is weak. Clone sizes are given selectively: once, few, many, or a class where the clone is expanded.

TGCGCCAGCAGCTTGGCAGGGCCTAACTATGGCTACACCTTC,CASSLAGPNYGYTF,TRBJ1-2,-,TRBV5-1,-
TGCGCCAGCAGCCAAGCGGCAGGGAGGGCCGGGGAGCTGTTTTTT,CASSQAAGRAGELFF,TRBJ2-2,-,TRBV4-1,TRBD2
TGTGCCAGCAGCTTAGAGGGGAAAAACACTGAAGCTTTCTTT,CASSLEGKNTEAFF,TRBJ1-1,-,TRBV7-9,-
TGTGCCAGCAGCGAACCGCGGGGCGCGGACTATGGCTACACCTTC,CASSEPRGADYGYTF,TRBJ1-2,few,TRBV6-5,-
TGTGCCAGTAGAGGGGGAAACTATGGCTACACCTTC,CASRGGNYGYTF,TRBJ1-2,-,TRBV19,-
TGTGCCAGCAGCCCCCAGAATGAAAAACTGTTTTTT,CASSPQNEKLFF,TRBJ1-4,-,TRBV7-9,-
TGTGCCAGCAGTGACCCCCAGGGGATAGGCGGCTACACCTTC,CASSDPQGIGGYTF,TRBJ1-2,-,TRBV6-5,-
TGTGCCAGTAGTATAGAATTGGAGGGGATCTATGGCTACACCTTC,CASSIELEGIYGYTF,TRBJ1-2,-,TRBV19,-
TGCGCCAGCAGCCAAACTAAGGAGGTTAATGAAAAACTGTTTTTT,CASSQTKEVNEKLFF,TRBJ1-4,-,TRBV4-1,-
TGCGCCAGCAGCACACAGGGAGATCAGCCCCAGCATTTT,CASSTQGDQPQHF,TRBJ1-5,-,TRBV5-1,-
TGTGCCAGCAGCTCCAAAAGGGGCGCCCATCAGCCCCAGCATTTT,CASSSKRGAHQPQHF,TRBJ1-5,-,TRBV21-1,-
TGTTCCAGCAGCTTAGTGCAGGACTCGTATGGCTACACCTTC,CSSSLVQDSYGYTF,TRBJ1-2,once,TRBV7-9,-
TGCGCCAGCAGCCAAGAACCTAGCGGGGGGGCTGAGACCCAGTACTTC,CASSQEPSGGAETQYF,TRBJ2-5,-,TRBV4-1,TRBD2
TGTGCCAGCAGTAGAGGGACTAGCGTCCCCAACGAGCAGTACTTC,CASSRGTSVPNEQYF,TRBJ2-7,-,TRBV6-6,TRBD2
TGTGCCAGCAGCTTTGGGCAGGGAGGTCCGGGTGAGCAGTTCTTC,CASSFGQGGPGEQFF,TRBJ2-1,-,TRBV5-6,-
TGCGCCAGCAGGGAAACAGCAGCCCATGAGCAGTTCTTC,CASRETAAHEQFF,TRBJ2-1,-,TRBV23-1,-
TGTGCCAGCACCGACAATAAGCGGGGGGGCCACGAGCAGTTCTTC,CASTDNKRGGHEQFF,TRBJ2-1,-,TRBV11-2,TRBD2
TGTGCCAGCAGTGGGATAGCGGGGGGGCCGGGGAATGAGCAGTTCTTC,CASSGIAGGPGNEQFF,TRBJ2-1,-,TRBV6-1,TRBD2
TGTGCCATCAGTTTTGAGGGTGACACTGAAGCTTTCTTT,CAISFEGDTEAFF,TRBJ1-1,few,TRBV10-3,-
TGTGCCAGCAGCTTGCTGCAGGGGGCAGGTTCACCCCTCCACTTT,CASSLLQGAGSPLHF,TRBJ1-6,few,TRBV5-8,TRBD1
TGTGCCATCAGTGAGGCGACAGGGGACTATGGCTACACCTTC,CAISEATGDYGYTF,TRBJ1-2,-,TRBV10-3,TRBD1
TGTGCCAGCAGTTACCAGGGGGCTGGTACGCAGTATTTT,CASSYQGAGTQYF,TRBJ2-3,-,TRBV6-5,TRBD1
TGTGCCAGCAGTTCCATCTCGGGACAGGGGGTAGAGACCCAGTACTTC,CASSSISGQGVETQYF,TRBJ2-5,-,TRBV6-5,TRBD1
TGTGCCAGCTCACCAGGGACAGGCAACACCGGGGAGCTGTTTTTT,CASSPGTGNTGELFF,TRBJ2-2,-,TRBV18,TRBD1
TGTGCCAGTAGTAACCCGACAGGGCGGCAGCCCCAGCATTTT,CASSNPTGRQPQHF,TRBJ1-5,-,TRBV19,TRBD1
TGTGCCAGCAGCTTGGCGGGAGGGAGGGTCAATCAGCCCCAGCATTTT,CASSLAGGRVNQPQHF,TRBJ1-5,-,TRBV5-6,-
TGTGCCAGCAGCTTGACCAGCGGGGGAGGTCCAGATACGCAGTATTTT,CASSLTSGGGPDTQYF,TRBJ2-3,few,TRBV7-2,TRBD2
TGTGCCAGCTCAACCACCGCGGACACCGAGCAGTACTTC,CASSTTADTEQYF,TRBJ2-7,-,TRBV18,-
TGTGCCAGCAGGGGGGGGACGGCGAACACTGAAGCTTTCTTT,CASRGGTANTEAFF,TRBJ1-1,-,TRBV27,-
TGTGCCAGCAGTGGGACAGGGCTCACGCAGTATTTT,CASSGTGLTQYF,TRBJ2-3,once,TRBV27,TRBD1
TGCGCCAGCAGCCCCGGCCGCGGGGGGGCCATCACAGATACGCAGTATTTT,CASSPGRGGAITDTQYF,TRBJ2-3,-,TRBV4-3,TRBD2
TGTGCCAGCAGTTACTCGGGGGCCCTTGGGGGCTACACCTTC,CASSYSGALGGYTF,TRBJ1-2,-,TRBV6-5,-
TGTGCCAGCAGCCAAGGGGAGGTTACCCATGCTTTCTTT,CASSQGEVTHAFF,TRBJ1-1,-,TRBV4-2,-
TGTGCCAGTAGTAAGGGACTAGCGGGGGGAGAGACCCAGTACTTC,CASSKGLAGGETQYF,TRBJ2-5,-,TRBV19,TRBD2
TGTGCCAGTAGTCCCAGGTCTATCACCGGGGAGCTGTTTTTT,CASSPRSITGELFF,TRBJ2-2,-,TRBV19,-
TGTGCCAGCAGACTAGCGGGGGCCGCAAATGAGCAGTTCTTC,CASRLAGAANEQFF,TRBJ2-1,-,TRBV2,TRBD2
TGTGCCAGCAGTCCCCTTATGGGGCGCGCAGATACGCAGTATTTT,CASSPLMGRADTQYF,TRBJ2-3,once,TRBV28,-
TGCGCCAGCAGCTTGGCTAGCGGGGTCAGCCTTGGGGAGCTGTTTTTT,CASSLASGVSLGELFF,TRBJ2-2,-,TRBV5-1,TRBD2
TGTGCCAGCAGCCCAGGACAGGTCCGTGAAGCTTTCTTT,CASSPGQVREAFF,TRBJ1-1,-,TRBV7-3,TRBD1
TGTGCCAGCAGCCAAGAGCAACAGCCCTACAATGAGCAGTTCTTC,CASSQEQQPYNEQFF,TRBJ2-1,once,TRBV14,-
TGCGCCAGCAGCCAAAATCCAGGTAACCCCTCCTACGAGCAGTACTTC,CASSQNPGNPSYEQYF,TRBJ2-7,once,TRBV4-1,-
TGTGCCAGCAGCTTAGTCGGCGGAAATAGCAATCAGCCCCAGCATTTT,CASSLVGGNSNQPQHF,TRBJ1-5,-,TRBV7-8,-